This T cell receptor (beta chain) is from a study of cytomegalovirus exposure and HLA in healthy donors (dated by TCRdb to the late 2010s). Describing the broader study: A later analysis indicated that the 95 to 150 validation repertoires were generated on the platform also employed for the roughly 650 repertoires of the first cohort. To predict cytomegalovirus infection status, the study brought together high-throughput TCR immunosequencing, statistical association of individual TCRs with disease status, and machine learning. The aim of the study was to test whether cataloging public T cell receptors could identify signatures of past pathogen exposure. A separate validation cohort of approximately 130 different subjects was used in addition to the approximately 610-subject first cohort. General findings and caveats noted by the study authors: Of the cluster scores, approximately 94% were above 0 in a later analysis, which found that TCRs clustered in the first cohort also tended to co-occur in the 120 or so validation repertoires. In vitro tests confirmed that three of the cytomegalovirus-associated TCR beta chains recognize cytomegalovirus antigens. A later analysis lacked HLA typing for the validation cohort, so it scored co-occurrence in that cohort across all 120 repertoires. The authors suggested that the approach could potentially be generalized to other disease states and immunological phenotypes. The classifier was reported to diagnose cytomegalovirus status with high specificity and sensitivity in both the original cohort and the validation cohort. Most TCR sequences were observed very rarely across donors, whereas some public TCRs were present in many individuals. The study listed 150 to 200 TCR beta chains as associated with cytomegalovirus.

Library construction relied on the immunoSEQ multiplex PCR assay. The original methods were these. A statistical classification framework was built for diagnosing cytomegalovirus status from the catalog of TCR beta chain sequences. TCRdb holds this immuneACCESS table with in-frame rearrangements only. Some clones are missing; in checked studies, unresolved V genes explain under half, and the rest has no known cause. V, J and clone size are those of that table, while D and trimming were read from the DNA. This sample holds around 200,000 clones; about three quarters were observed only once. The leading ten clones occupy over 0.95% of the sample. As encoded in the germline V gene, CDR1 is SGDLS while CDR2 is YYNGEE. The CDR3 numbers 14 residues from cysteine through phenylalanine. The DNA shown is the 42-base CDR3, in frame from base 1. The junction shows trimming of 0 bases on V and 5 bases on J, plus 6 bases between the germline ends.

Donors formed part of the validation cohort, which comprised 95 to 150 subjects and was distinct from the first cohort of under 750 subjects. A note on this clone: Its antigen remains undetermined. No much larger clonotype is one base removed from it; base qualities were not supplied.

This sequence originates from a woman in her thirties in good health and CMV-seronegative. Recombination joined TRBV9 with TRBJ1-6; matching of 5 bases hints at TRBD1 as the D gene. The material sequenced was PBMCs. The CDR3 reads CASSVVQDNSPLHF. The sequenced DNA: TGTGCCAGCAGCGTAGTACAGGATAATTCACCCCTCCACTTT.